The present T cell receptor beta chain was sequenced within a study of T cells after yellow fever vaccination. Study-wide results and limits: Researchers report a weaker secondary response that nonetheless peaked faster, day 5 versus 15.

One entry per CDR3 protein, called by TCRdb with MiXCR from the 5' RACE reads. The sample contains 200,000 to 300,000 distinct CDR3 sequences, 10% to 15% of which appear only once. CDR3 length equals 15 residues. V lost 0 bases and J lost 0, with 6 bases in between. Germline CDR1 is SGHRS and CDR2 is YFSETQ. Only a few counts were recorded for this clonotype. The target antigen is unknown. The sample here was CD4+ T cells sorted from PBMCs, taken 45 days after the yellow fever booster vaccination. The chain recombines TRBV5-1 with TRBJ2-2; D unclear. This receptor was obtained from a man between 25 and 39 years old who received the YFV17D yellow fever vaccine. The CDR3 region has the DNA TGCGCCAGCAGCTTGGAAGGAACGAACACCGGGGAGCTGTTTTTT. Its translation is CASSLEGTNTGELFF. Together with reference TRBV5-1 and TRBJ2-2, the CDR3 gives the full variable domain: KAGVTQTPRYLIKTRGQQVTLSCSPISGHRSVSWYQQTPGQGLQFLFEYFSETQRNKGNFPGRFSGRQFSNSRSEMNVSTLELGDSALYLCASSLEGTNTGELFFGEGSRLTVL.